These 7 T cell receptor beta chains came from one sample sequenced in a study of human T cells and chemical hapten exposure. TCRdb processed the RACE reads anew with MiXCR; each CDR3 protein has one entry. Of 30,000 to 35,000 distinct CDR3 sequences in the sample, less than 8% were seen once. Specified time point: healthy volunteer bleed at 2 weeks. The authors extracted total RNA from unfractionated whole blood. Source material: whole blood. These receptors all come from a human donor in good health. Some clones in this sample may be carry-over from other donors' samples.

This clonotype has more than one count but fewer than ten. The chain links TRBV30 to TRBJ2-4; D is unresolved. The CDR3 runs to 14 residues. V shed 0 bases and J shed 1 base, with 7 bases lying between them. CDR1 and CDR2 from the germline V gene are GTSNPN and SVGIG (reference sequence). This chain's CDR3 is CAWSVQDAKNIQYF. DNA of the CDR3: TGTGCCTGGAGTGTACAAGATGCCAAAAACATTCAGTACTTC.

This sequence joins TRBV7-2 and TRBJ2-1, with 11 positions matching TRBD2. This CDR3 spans 15 amino acids. V was pared by 1 base and J by 6 bases, with 2 bases of the junction left unmatched. Germline V gives CDR1 SGHTA, CDR2 FQGNSA. The CDR3 loop reads CASSLGTSGFNEQFF. The CDR3 nucleotides read TGTGCCAGCAGCTTAGGGACTAGCGGGTTCAATGAGCAGTTCTTC.

The chain has TRBV29-1 and TRBJ2-5, with D hard to call. The CDR3 consists of 17 residues. V was trimmed by 3 bases and J by 5 bases, leaving 25 bases between them. Germline V gives CDR1 SQVTM, CDR2 ANQGSEA. The CDR3 sequence is CSVEGSEGFPRYETQYF. The CDR3 DNA follows: TGCAGCGTTGAGGGGTCGGAAGGGTTCCCCCGTTACGAGACCCAGTACTTC.

This clonotype was found many times. The V and J genes are TRBV7-2 and TRBJ2-5; TRBD2 matches 9 bases. Trimming took 5 bases from V and 3 from J; bases not matched to a gene: 4. In germline, CDR1 is SGHTA, CDR2 FQGNSA. The CDR3 runs 14 residues. The CDR3 loop reads CASSPRLAEETQYF. The DNA of the CDR3 is TGTGCCAGCAGCCCGAGACTAGCGGAAGAGACCCAGTACTTC.

The chain joins TRBV18 to TRBJ1-3; no clear D. The germline CDR1 and CDR2 sequences are KGHSH and LQKENI. The length of the CDR3 is 15 residues. Trimming left V 4 bases short and J 4 bases short, with 14 bases between. CDR3 DNA sequence: TGTGCCAGCTCACTGGAGCTCGGAAGAGGAAACACCATATATTTT. It is translated as CASSLELGRGNTIYF.

The gene calls are TRBV7-2 and TRBJ1-5; 12 bases fit TRBD1. Per germline, CDR1 SGHTA and CDR2 FQGNSA. The CDR3 loop spans 15 amino acids. The trim removed 6 bases at V and 5 bases at J, leaving 5 bases unmatched. The CDR3 reads CASSGGTGGYQPQHF. The CDR3 nucleotides are TGTGCCAGCAGTGGGGGGACAGGGGGCTATCAGCCCCAGCATTTT.

The chain is built from TRBV20-1 and TRBJ2-1; no reliable D call. Germline CDR1 is DFQATT and CDR2 is SNEGSKA (reference sequence). This CDR3 contains 12 residues. With 3 bases removed from V and 8 bases from J, the gap between germline ends came to 11 bases. The CDR3 loop reads CSASDTLDEQFF. The CDR3 DNA reads TGCAGTGCTAGCGATACTCTCGATGAGCAGTTCTTC.